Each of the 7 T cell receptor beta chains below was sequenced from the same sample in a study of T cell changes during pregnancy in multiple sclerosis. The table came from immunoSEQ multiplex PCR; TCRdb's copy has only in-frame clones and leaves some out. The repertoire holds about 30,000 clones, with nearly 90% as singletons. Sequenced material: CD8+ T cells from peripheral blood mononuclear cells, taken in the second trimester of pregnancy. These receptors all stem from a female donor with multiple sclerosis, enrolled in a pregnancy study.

CDR3 in amino acids: CASSAAGGLDIQYF. In DNA form, the CDR3 reads TGTGCCAGCAGCGCAGCGGGGGGGTTAGACATTCAGTACTTC. The chain carries TRBV9 and TRBJ2-4, with 10 bases that match TRBD2. V lost 3 bases, J lost 8 bases, and 5 bases stayed unmatched. Germline V lookup: CDR1 SGDLS, CDR2 YYNGEE. The CDR3 extends over 14 amino acids.

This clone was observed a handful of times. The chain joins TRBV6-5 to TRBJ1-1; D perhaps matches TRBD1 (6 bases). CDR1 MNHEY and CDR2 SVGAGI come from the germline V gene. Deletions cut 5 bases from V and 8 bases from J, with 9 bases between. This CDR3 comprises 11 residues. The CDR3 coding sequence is TGTGCCAGCAGTCACGGGACAGAAGCTTTCTTT. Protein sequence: CASSHGTEAFF.

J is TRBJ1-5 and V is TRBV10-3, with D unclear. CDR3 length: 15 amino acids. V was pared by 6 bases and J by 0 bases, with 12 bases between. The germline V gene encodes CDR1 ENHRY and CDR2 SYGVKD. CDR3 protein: CAISPGRDSNQPQHF. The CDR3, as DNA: TGTGCCATCAGCCCAGGACGGGATAGCAATCAGCCCCAGCATTTT.

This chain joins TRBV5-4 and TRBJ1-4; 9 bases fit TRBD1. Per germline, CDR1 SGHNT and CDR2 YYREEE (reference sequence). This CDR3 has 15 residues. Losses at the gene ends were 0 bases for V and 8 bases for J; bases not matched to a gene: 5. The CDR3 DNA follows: TGTGCCAGCAGCTTGGTTGGGACAGGGCGCGAAAAACTGTTTTTT. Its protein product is CASSLVGTGREKLFF. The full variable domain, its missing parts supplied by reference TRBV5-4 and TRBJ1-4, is ETGVTQSPTHLIKTRGQQVTLRCSSQSGHNTVSWYQQALGQGPQFIFQYYREEENGRGNFPPRFSGLQFPNYSSELNVNALELDDSALYLCASSLVGTGREKLFFGSGTQLSVL.

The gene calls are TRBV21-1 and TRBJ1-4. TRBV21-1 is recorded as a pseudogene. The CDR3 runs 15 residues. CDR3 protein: CASRPAVATNEKLFF. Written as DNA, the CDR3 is TGTGCCAGCAGACCCGCGGTGGCGACTAATGAAAAACTGTTTTTT.

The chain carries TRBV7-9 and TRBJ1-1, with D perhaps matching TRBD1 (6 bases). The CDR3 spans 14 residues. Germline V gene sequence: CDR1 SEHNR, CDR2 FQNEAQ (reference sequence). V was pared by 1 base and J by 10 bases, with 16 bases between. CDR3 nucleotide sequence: TGTGCCAGCAGCTTAGGATGGGCAGGGGAGCGAGCTTTCTTT. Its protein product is CASSLGWAGERAFF. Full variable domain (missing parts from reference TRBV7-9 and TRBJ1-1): DTGVSQNPRHKITKRGQNVTFRCDPISEHNRLYWYRQTLGQGPEFLTYFQNEAQLEKSRLLSDRFSAERPKGSFSTLEIQRTEQGDSAMYLCASSLGWAGERAFFGQGTRLTVV.

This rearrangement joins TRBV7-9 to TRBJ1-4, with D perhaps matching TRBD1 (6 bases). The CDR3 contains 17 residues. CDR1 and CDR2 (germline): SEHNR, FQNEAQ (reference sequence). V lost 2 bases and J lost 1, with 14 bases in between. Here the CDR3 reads CASSLTWGGGTNEKLFF. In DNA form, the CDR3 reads TGTGCCAGCAGCTTAACTTGGGGGGGCGGAACTAATGAAAAACTGTTTTTT.